This T cell receptor beta chain appears in the sequencing data of a study of blood T cell repertoires in COVID-19. Study background: PBMCs, B-cell-depleted T cells, or T cells were the source of the cDNA or gDNA that made up the material.

Libraries were prepared by immunoSEQ multiplex PCR; TCRdb keeps only in-frame clonotypes and omits some of them. The data hold roughly 210,000 clones, with about 87% observed a single time. This clone was detected once. This CDR3 is built from 12 residues. The V gene lost 7 bases and the J gene lost 4 bases, with 7 bases spanning the gap. Germline V gene data show CDR1 as MNHEY and CDR2 as SMNVEV (reference sequence). This sequence joins TRBV27 and TRBJ2-2; D not certain. The sequence was obtained from a man between 65 and 79 years old with acute or convalescent COVID-19. The sample was peripheral blood. CDR3 sequence reads: CASTTFTGELFF. In DNA, the CDR3 is TGTGCCAGCACTACCTTCACCGGGGAGCTGTTTTTT.